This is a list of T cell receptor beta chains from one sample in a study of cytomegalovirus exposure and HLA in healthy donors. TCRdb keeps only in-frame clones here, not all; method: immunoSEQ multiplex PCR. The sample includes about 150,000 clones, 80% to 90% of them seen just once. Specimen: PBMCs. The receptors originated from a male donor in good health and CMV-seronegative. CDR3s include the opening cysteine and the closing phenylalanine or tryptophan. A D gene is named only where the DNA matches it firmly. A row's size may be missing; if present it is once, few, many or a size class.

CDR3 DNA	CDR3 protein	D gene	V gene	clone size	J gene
TGTGCCAGCAGAACAAGCGGTCGGGAAGCTTTCTTT	CASRTSGREAFF	-	TRBV6-5	-	TRBJ1-1
TGTGCCAGCAGCCCGAGACAGGGGGCGGGGTATGGCTACACCTTC	CASSPRQGAGYGYTF	TRBD1	TRBV7-2	once	TRBJ1-2
TGTGCCAGTAGTACCCAGCGGGGGGGCGTAGATACGCAGTATTTT	CASSTQRGGVDTQYF	TRBD2	TRBV19	-	TRBJ2-3
TGCGCCAGCAGAGATTTAGGGGATAAGATTCAGTACTTC	CASRDLGDKIQYF	-	TRBV5-1	-	TRBJ2-7
TGTGCCAGCAGTGCGAGACAGGGGGCGCGGTCTAATGAAAAACTGTTTTTT	CASSARQGARSNEKLFF	TRBD1	TRBV27	-	TRBJ1-4
TGTGCCAGCCACAGGGGGGCTAACACCGGGGAGCTGTTTTTT	CASHRGANTGELFF	TRBD1	TRBV27	-	TRBJ2-2
TGTGCCAGTAGCTCGACTGCTAGCAATCAGCCCCAGCATTTT	CASSSTASNQPQHF	-	TRBV19	-	TRBJ1-5
TGTGCCAGCAGGCCCCAGGGGGCCCCTTACGAGCAGTACTTC	CASRPQGAPYEQYF	TRBD1	TRBV6-5	-	TRBJ2-7
TGCGCCAGCAGCTTGGCCCTAGCGGGAGGATCTAGCACAGATACGCAGTATTTT	CASSLALAGGSSTDTQYF	TRBD2	TRBV5-1	-	TRBJ2-3
TGTGCCAGCAGCTCCCGGGCGGGAGAGACCCAGTACTTC	CASSSRAGETQYF	-	TRBV7-9	-	TRBJ2-5
TGTGCCAGCAGCTTCGGGTCTGAGCGCTCACCCCTCCACTTT	CASSFGSERSPLHF	-	TRBV13	-	TRBJ1-6
TGCGCCAGCAGCCAAGATGGACAGGGAAACTACGAGCAGTACTTC	CASSQDGQGNYEQYF	TRBD1	TRBV4-3	-	TRBJ2-7
TGTGCCAGCAGTTACTGGCGGGGTTTGAACACTGAAGCTTTCTTT	CASSYWRGLNTEAFF	-	TRBV6-6	few	TRBJ1-1
TGTGCCAGCAGCCCCAATCCGGGACAGGGGTACTACGAGCAGTACTTC	CASSPNPGQGYYEQYF	TRBD1	TRBV4-2	-	TRBJ2-7
TGTGCCAGCAGTTGGTCCAGGGTCAAAGACGCCTATGGCTACACCTTC	CASSWSRVKDAYGYTF	-	TRBV27	-	TRBJ1-2
TGCGCCAGCAGCCAAGATCCAGGACTAAAGCAGTACTTC	CASSQDPGLKQYF	-	TRBV4-1	-	TRBJ2-5
TGTGCCAGCAGCCAATACCCCCCCCAGACTAGCGCCACAGATACGCAGTATTTT	CASSQYPPQTSATDTQYF	TRBD2	TRBV13	-	TRBJ2-3
TGCAGCGTTGAAGTGGGAGCGGGGGGAGAGTTGGGAGAGACCCAGTACTTC	CSVEVGAGGELGETQYF	TRBD2	TRBV29-1	-	TRBJ2-5